Listed below are T cell receptor beta chains from one sample, sequenced in a study of blood T cell repertoires in COVID-19. Measured with immunoSEQ multiplex PCR; TCRdb has only the in-frame clones, and not every one. The sample holds approximately 250,000 clones, more than 85% seen once. The sequenced material came from peripheral blood. The receptors derive from a man between 18 and 29 years old with active or convalescent COVID-19. Both conserved end residues are part of each CDR3. D genes are given only for firm matches. Where a row states a size, it is once, few, many or the class of an expanded clone; other rows omit it.

V	J	D	size	CDR3	DNA
TRBV6-5	TRBJ1-3	NA	NA	CASSYSSVSGNTIYF	TGTGCCAGCAGTTACTCATCCGTCTCTGGAAACACCATATATTTT
TRBV11-2	TRBJ2-3	TRBD2	NA	CASSLLAGTTDTQYF	TGTGCCAGCAGCTTACTAGCGGGAACGACAGATACGCAGTATTTT
TRBV7-3	TRBJ2-2	TRBD2	NA	CASSLNQAGGRNTGELFF	TGTGCCAGCAGCTTAAACCAAGCGGGAGGGAGGAACACCGGGGAGCTGTTTTTT
TRBV9	TRBJ1-2	TRBD1	NA	CASSLSGQGDGYTF	TGTGCCAGCAGCCTATCGGGACAGGGGGATGGCTACACCTTC
TRBV5-4	TRBJ2-5	NA	NA	CASSLGGQVKGTQYF	TGTGCCAGCAGCTTGGGCGGGCAGGTCAAGGGGACCCAGTACTTC
TRBV25-1	TRBJ2-3	TRBD1	NA	CATLGGQGLTDTQYF	TGTGCCACCTTAGGAGGACAGGGGTTGACAGATACGCAGTATTTT
TRBV19	TRBJ2-7	TRBD1	NA	CASSDHGQGFYEQYF	TGTGCCAGTAGTGACCACGGACAGGGATTTTACGAGCAGTACTTC
TRBV9	TRBJ2-1	TRBD2	NA	CASSLPGGSSYNEQFF	TGTGCCAGCAGCCTACCGGGGGGGAGCTCCTACAATGAGCAGTTCTTC
TRBV28	TRBJ2-7	TRBD1	NA	CASSAPGTGDSYEQYF	TGTGCCAGCAGTGCCCCCGGGACAGGGGACTCCTACGAGCAGTACTTC
TRBV28	TRBJ2-3	TRBD1	NA	CASRPRTGHTDTQYF	TGTGCCAGCAGACCACGGACAGGGCACACAGATACGCAGTATTTT
TRBV23-1	TRBJ2-7	NA	NA	CASSRRQPAAYEQYF	TGCGCCAGCAGCCGAAGACAGCCTGCCGCCTACGAGCAGTACTTC
TRBV3-1/TRBV3-2	TRBJ1-4	NA	NA	CASSYTGRETNEKLFF	TGTGCCAGCAGCTATACAGGGAGGGAAACTAATGAAAAACTGTTTTTT
TRBV30	TRBJ2-7	TRBD1	NA	CAWSNAGGRYEQYF	TGTGCCTGGAGTAACGCAGGGGGACGGTACGAGCAGTACTTC
TRBV28	TRBJ1-2	NA	NA	CASTDSGYGYTF	TGTGCCAGCACAGATAGCGGCTATGGCTACACCTTC
TRBV6-5	TRBJ1-1	NA	NA	CASSLAGEDTEAFF	TGTGCCAGCAGTCTCGCGGGTGAGGACACTGAAGCTTTCTTT
TRBV29-1	TRBJ2-3	NA	NA	CSVVSVRREDTQYF	TGCAGCGTTGTTTCGGTTCGGAGAGAAGATACGCAGTATTTT
TRBV19	TRBJ1-5	TRBD1	once	CASSTKGTGVQPQHF	TGTGCCAGTAGTACCAAAGGGACAGGGGTCCAGCCCCAGCATTTT
TRBV29-1	TRBJ2-1	TRBD2	NA	CSVAEGLAGYNEQFF	TGCAGCGTCGCAGAAGGACTAGCGGGTTACAATGAGCAGTTCTTC
TRBV5-4	TRBJ1-2	TRBD1	once	CASSQIPGQGAYGYTF	TGTGCCAGCAGTCAGATTCCGGGACAGGGGGCCTATGGCTACACCTTC
TRBV29-1	TRBJ2-7	NA	few	CSVDNDAGYEQYF	TGCAGCGTTGACAACGACGCAGGGTACGAGCAGTACTTC
TRBV4-1	TRBJ1-1	NA	NA	CASSQERGWTEAFF	TGCGCCAGCAGCCAAGAACGGGGGTGGACTGAAGCTTTCTTT
TRBV28	TRBJ1-6	NA	few	CASSQPAGSPLHF	TGTGCCAGCAGTCAACCCGCGGGTTCACCCCTCCACTTT
TRBV14	TRBJ2-3	TRBD2	NA	CASSPIGLDGDTQYF	TGTGCCAGCAGCCCGATCGGACTAGACGGGGATACGCAGTATTTT
TRBV9	TRBJ2-1	NA	NA	CASSVDSTFEQFF	TGTGCCAGCAGCGTAGACTCAACTTTTGAGCAGTTCTTC
TRBV5-6	TRBJ1-5	NA	NA	CASSWGGPQHF	TGTGCCAGCAGCTGGGGCGGGCCCCAGCATTTT
TRBV6-5	TRBJ1-2	NA	NA	CATASGSTNYGYTF	TGTGCCACCGCCTCAGGGTCGACCAACTATGGCTACACCTTC
TRBV7-7	TRBJ2-5	TRBD1	NA	CASSLVGGEETQYF	TGTGCCAGCAGCTTAGTAGGGGGCGAAGAGACCCAGTACTTC
TRBV25-1	TRBJ2-1	NA	NA	CASMTVGFSDEQFF	TGTGCCAGCATGACAGTAGGGTTTTCAGATGAGCAGTTCTTC
TRBV30	TRBJ2-2	TRBD2	NA	CAWSSVAGGVGELFF	TGTGCCTGGAGTAGTGTAGCGGGAGGGGTCGGGGAGCTGTTTTTT
TRBV19	TRBJ2-7	NA	NA	CASSRGTSTYEQYF	TGTGCCAGTAGTAGGGGGACTTCTACCTACGAGCAGTACTTC
TRBV4-2	TRBJ2-3	NA	once	CASSPNQPFPGSTDTQYF	TGTGCCAGCAGCCCCAACCAGCCGTTCCCGGGATCCACAGATACGCAGTATTTT
TRBV19	TRBJ1-2	TRBD1	NA	CASSLDRGGSANYGYTF	TGTGCCAGTAGCCTGGACAGGGGAGGTAGTGCCAACTATGGCTACACCTTC
TRBV3-1/TRBV3-2	TRBJ2-7	NA	NA	CASSQVQGQPYEQYF	TGTGCCAGCAGCCAAGTGCAAGGACAGCCTTACGAGCAGTACTTC
TRBV18	TRBJ1-1	TRBD1	NA	CASSPSGGSVTEAFF	TGTGCCAGCTCACCATCAGGGGGGAGTGTCACTGAAGCTTTCTTT
TRBV28	TRBJ2-4	NA	NA	CASSLGTIAYIQYF	TGTGCCAGCAGTTTAGGTACCATTGCGTACATTCAGTACTTC
TRBV24-1	TRBJ2-1	NA	NA	CATSEDTGSSEQFF	TGTGCCACCAGTGAAGACACAGGGTCCAGTGAGCAGTTCTTC
TRBV11-2	TRBJ2-2	TRBD2	NA	CASSLRRGAGELFF	TGTGCCAGCAGCTTGAGGCGGGGGGCCGGGGAGCTGTTTTTT
TRBV30	TRBJ1-1	NA	NA	CAWGTGRELEAFF	TGTGCCTGGGGAACAGGGAGGGAGCTCGAAGCTTTCTTT
TRBV18	TRBJ2-2	NA	NA	CASSEDYVRTGELFF	TGTGCCAGCTCAGAGGACTACGTGAGGACCGGGGAGCTGTTTTTT
TRBV9	TRBJ2-3	NA	once	CASGVGHSTDTQYF	TGTGCCAGCGGAGTAGGACACAGCACAGATACGCAGTATTTT
TRBV4-3	TRBJ2-1	TRBD2	once	CASSGAAGGPLF	TGCGCCAGCAGCGGAGCAGCGGGAGGGCCACTCTTC
TRBV18	TRBJ2-7	NA	NA	CASSPFGVAYEQYF	TGTGCCAGCTCACCTTTCGGGGTAGCCTACGAGCAGTACTTC
TRBV11-2	TRBJ1-1	NA	NA	CASSEQSGTEAFF	TGTGCCAGCAGCGAACAGTCTGGAACTGAAGCTTTCTTT
TRBV7-8	TRBJ2-3	TRBD2	NA	CASSLDGRADTQYF	TGTGCCAGCAGCTTAGACGGGAGGGCAGATACGCAGTATTTT
TRBV5-4	TRBJ2-2	TRBD2	NA	CASSLGTSPNTGELFF	TGTGCCAGCAGCTTGGGGACTAGCCCAAACACCGGGGAGCTGTTTTTT
TRBV28	TRBJ1-2	NA	NA	CASSLGGRGRYGYTF	TGTGCCAGCAGTTTAGGGGGGCGGGGGAGATATGGCTACACCTTC
TRBV28	TRBJ2-2	NA	NA	CATLGWGENTGELFF	TGTGCCACGCTTGGGTGGGGCGAAAACACCGGGGAGCTGTTTTTT